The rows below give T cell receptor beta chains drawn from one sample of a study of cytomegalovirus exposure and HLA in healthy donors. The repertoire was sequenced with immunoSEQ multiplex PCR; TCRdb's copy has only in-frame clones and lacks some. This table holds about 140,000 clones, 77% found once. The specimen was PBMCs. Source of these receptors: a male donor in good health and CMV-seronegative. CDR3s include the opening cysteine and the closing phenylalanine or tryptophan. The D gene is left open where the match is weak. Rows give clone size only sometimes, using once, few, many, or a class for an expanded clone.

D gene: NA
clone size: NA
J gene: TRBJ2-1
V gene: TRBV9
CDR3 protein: CASSVDSPSYNEQFF
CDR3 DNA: TGTGCCAGCAGCGTAGACAGTCCCTCCTACAATGAGCAGTTCTTC

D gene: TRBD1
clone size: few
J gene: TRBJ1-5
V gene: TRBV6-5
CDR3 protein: CASSPPTGGSQPQHF
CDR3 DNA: TGTGCCAGCAGCCCCCCGACAGGGGGCAGTCAGCCCCAGCATTTT

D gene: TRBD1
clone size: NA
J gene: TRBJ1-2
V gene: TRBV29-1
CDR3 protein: CSVERTGQPNYGYTF
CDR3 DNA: TGCAGCGTTGAACGGACGGGACAGCCTAACTATGGCTACACCTTC

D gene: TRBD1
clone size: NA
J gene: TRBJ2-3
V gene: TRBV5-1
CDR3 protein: CASSSGQHTDTQYF
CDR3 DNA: TGCGCCAGCAGCTCGGGACAGCACACAGATACGCAGTATTTT

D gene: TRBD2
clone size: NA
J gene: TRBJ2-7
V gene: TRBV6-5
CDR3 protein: CASTKTGGYEQYF
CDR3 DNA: TGTGCCAGCACCAAGACGGGGGGCTACGAGCAGTACTTC

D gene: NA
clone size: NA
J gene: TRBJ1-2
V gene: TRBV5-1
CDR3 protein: CASGAFEYGYTF
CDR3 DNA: TGCGCCAGCGGGGCCTTTGAGTATGGCTACACCTTC

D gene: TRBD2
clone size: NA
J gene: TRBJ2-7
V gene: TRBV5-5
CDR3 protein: CASSSGTSGTYEQYF
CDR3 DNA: TGTGCCAGCAGTTCCGGGACTAGCGGGACCTACGAGCAGTACTTC

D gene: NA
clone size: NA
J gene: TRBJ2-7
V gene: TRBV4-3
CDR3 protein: CASSQERGSREQYF
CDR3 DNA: TGCGCCAGCAGCCAAGAGCGGGGCAGCCGCGAGCAGTACTTC

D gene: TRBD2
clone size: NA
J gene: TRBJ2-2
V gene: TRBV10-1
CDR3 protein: CASSESSGSTVGELFF
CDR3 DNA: TGCGCCAGCAGTGAGAGTAGCGGGAGTACGGTCGGGGAGCTGTTTTTT

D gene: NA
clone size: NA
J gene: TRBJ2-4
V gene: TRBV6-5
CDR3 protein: CASSYKFSADYSQYF
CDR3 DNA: TGTGCCAGCAGTTACAAGTTTTCAGCTGATTACAGTCAGTACTTC

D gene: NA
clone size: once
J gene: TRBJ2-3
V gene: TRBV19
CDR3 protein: CASTPGYSTDTQYF
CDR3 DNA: TGTGCCAGTACCCCGGGGTACAGCACAGATACGCAGTATTTT

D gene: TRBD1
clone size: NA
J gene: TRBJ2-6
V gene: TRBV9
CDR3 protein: CASSVVGRGLTGANVLTF
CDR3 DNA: TGTGCCAGCAGCGTAGTGGGCAGGGGGTTAACTGGGGCCAACGTCCTGACTTTC

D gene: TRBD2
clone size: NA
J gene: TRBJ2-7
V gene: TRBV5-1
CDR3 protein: CASSLGLLSGRARGDEQYF
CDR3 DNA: TGCGCCAGCAGCTTGGGGTTACTTAGCGGGAGGGCCAGGGGAGACGAGCAGTACTTC

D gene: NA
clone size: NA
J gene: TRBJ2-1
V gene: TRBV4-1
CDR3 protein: CASSQAPPRRGSSYNEQFF
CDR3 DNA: TGCGCCAGCAGCCAAGCGCCCCCCCGGAGAGGGAGCTCCTACAATGAGCAGTTCTTC

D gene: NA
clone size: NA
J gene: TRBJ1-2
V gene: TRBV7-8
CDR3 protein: CASSRDFREDYGYTF
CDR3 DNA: TGTGCCAGCAGCCGGGACTTCAGGGAGGACTATGGCTACACCTTC

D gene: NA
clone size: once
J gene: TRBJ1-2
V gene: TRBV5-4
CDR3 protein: CASSLGHRAGYTF
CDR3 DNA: TGTGCCAGCAGCTTGGGGCACAGGGCTGGCTACACCTTC

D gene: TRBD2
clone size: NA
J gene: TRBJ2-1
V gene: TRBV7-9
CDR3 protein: CASSLGWEGVEQFF
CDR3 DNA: TGTGCCAGCAGCTTAGGGTGGGAGGGCGTTGAGCAGTTCTTC

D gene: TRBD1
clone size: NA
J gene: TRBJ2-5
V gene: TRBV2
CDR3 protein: CASTTGVQEAQYF
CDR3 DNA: TGTGCCAGCACGACAGGGGTTCAAGAGGCCCAGTACTTC